This T cell receptor beta chain appears in the sequencing data of a study of molecular identifiers for immune sequencing clone quantification. In TCRdb, the PCR reads were re-called with MiXCR into one record per CDR3 protein. The table lists approximately 590,000 distinct CDR3 sequences, about 25% of them singletons, with 0.75% to 0.8% in the top ten. This clonotype was obtained from a human donor in good health. Some libraries in this study had Jurkat cell RNA spiked in. Material for sequencing was naive CD8+ T cells from blood, with Jurkat cell RNA spiked in. This sample's subset: FACS-sorted CD8+CD4-CCR7+CD45RA+ naive T cells.

CDR3 in DNA: TGCGCCAGCAGCCAAGACAGGGTAATTAGCAATCAGCCCCAGCATTTT. Amino acid sequence: CASSQDRVISNQPQHF. The V call is TRBV4-3, the J call TRBJ1-5; D may be TRBD1 (5 bases). Germline V gene lookup returns CDR1 LGHNA and CDR2 YSLEER. This CDR3 spans 16 amino acids. Trimming pared 0 bases from V and 0 bases from J, leaving 9 bases between.